This is a list of T cell receptor beta chains from one sample in a study of CD8+CD57+ T cells in acquired aplastic anemia. One entry per CDR3 protein results from TCRdb running MiXCR on the reads. There are 150,000 to 200,000 distinct CDR3 sequences in the sample; about 50% occur only once, and approximately 12% lies in the top ten. The sample comprised sorted CD4+, CD8+, or CD8+CD57+ T cells (not recorded which) from PBMCs. The receptors come from a human donor with aplastic anemia. Each CDR3 is given with its conserved first and last residue. The D gene is left open where the match is weak. Size tells how often a clone was seen (once, few, many) or the class of an expanded clone, and some rows leave it out.

V,size,D,J,DNA,CDR3
TRBV6-1,.,.,TRBJ1-2,TGTGCCAGCAGTGAAGCGCTTGGGGGTGTGGACTATGGCTACACCTTC,CASSEALGGVDYGYTF
TRBV7-9,.,.,TRBJ1-1,TGTGCCAGCAGCTTAGGGGGGGTCGGGAACACTGAAGCTTTCTTT,CASSLGGVGNTEAFF
TRBV19,many,TRBD1,TRBJ2-3,TGTGCCAGTAGTATAAGGACAGGGAGTACAGATACGCAGTATTTT,CASSIRTGSTDTQYF
TRBV29-1,few,TRBD1,TRBJ1-2,TGCAGCGACTTCACAGGGGGCAACTATGGCTACACCTTC,CSDFTGGNYGYTF
TRBV5-6,.,TRBD1,TRBJ1-2,TGTGCCAGCAGCTTGATCGACAGGGAGGACCAGTTC,CASSLIDREDQF
TRBV10-3,.,TRBD2,TRBJ2-1,TGTGCCATCGGGGCAGCGGGGATCTCCTACAATGAGCAGTTCTTC,CAIGAAGISYNEQFF
TRBV9,.,.,TRBJ2-2,TGTGCCAGCAGCCCCCTCACCGGGGAGCTGTTTTTT,CASSPLTGELFF
TRBV29-1,few,TRBD1,TRBJ1-2,TGCAGCGCGGTACCGGGACAGGGAAGCTATGGCTACACCTTC,CSAVPGQGSYGYTF
TRBV24-1,many,.,TRBJ2-1,TGTGCCACCAGCGGCGCGGGACTCGATGGGAATGAGCAGTTCTTC,CATSGAGLDGNEQFF
TRBV5-1,.,TRBD1,TRBJ2-1,TGCGCCACCATACCGGGACAGGGGAACAATGAGCAGTTCTTC,CATIPGQGNNEQFF
TRBV6-2/TRBV6-3,.,TRBD2,TRBJ2-3,TGTGCCAGCAGTTCCGAGGCGGGAGCGACAGATACGCAGTATTTT,CASSSEAGATDTQYF
TRBV6-1,once,.,TRBJ2-2,TGTGCCAGCTCCATCACGGTTTCCGGGGAGCTGTTTTTT,CASSITVSGELFF
TRBV19,.,.,TRBJ1-2,TGTGCCAGTAGTATTTTAGGTTCGGGACAAACTAACTATGGCTACACCTTC,CASSILGSGQTNYGYTF
TRBV29-1,.,.,TRBJ2-7,TGCAGCGTCACAGCTGGCTCCTACGAGCAGTACTTC,CSVTAGSYEQYF
TRBV7-6,many,.,TRBJ1-2,TGTGCCAGCAGCTTAGTTCCCCTCGATGGCTACACCTTC,CASSLVPLDGYTF
TRBV2,.,.,TRBJ2-1,TGTGCCAGCAGTGAAGCCAACGTAGGCAATGAGCAGTTCTTC,CASSEANVGNEQFF
TRBV10-3,many,.,TRBJ1-6,TGTGCCACCCGCTCGACTCTGAGCTCCTATAATTCACCCCTCCACTTT,CATRSTLSSYNSPLHF
TRBV9,few,.,TRBJ1-2,TGTGCCAGCAGCGTTGGGTACTACGGCTACACCTTC,CASSVGYYGYTF
TRBV20-1,many,.,TRBJ1-3,TGCAGTGCGCGACAGGCTGGGACTGGAAACACCATATATTTT,CSARQAGTGNTIYF
TRBV5-1,.,.,TRBJ2-7,TGCGCCAGCAGCAGGCGGGACTTCGCCTACGAGCAGTACTTC,CASSRRDFAYEQYF
TRBV15,.,.,TRBJ1-6,TGTGCCAGCTCGGGGTCGGCAGGGAATTCACCCCTCCACTTT,CASSGSAGNSPLHF
TRBV19,few,.,TRBJ2-2,TGTGCCAGTAGTATCTTGCCGAACACCGGGGAGCTGTTTTTT,CASSILPNTGELFF
TRBV7-3,.,.,TRBJ1-6,TGTGCCAGCAGCTACCCTAATTCACCCCTCCACTTT,CASSYPNSPLHF
TRBV24-1,.,TRBD2,TRBJ2-7,TGTGCCAGCAGCAAAGAGCGGGGCAGCTACGAGCAGTACTTC,CASSKERGSYEQYF
TRBV7-9,.,.,TRBJ2-7,TGTGCCAGCAGCTGGACTACCGGCTACGAGCAGTACTTC,CASSWTTGYEQYF
TRBV4-1,once,.,TRBJ2-3,TGCGCCAGCAGCCAAAGACGTGAGACAGATACGCAGTATTTT,CASSQRRETDTQYF
TRBV7-3,.,.,TRBJ2-5,TGTGCCAGCAGCTTCACAGGGTCCGGGGAGACCCAGTACTTC,CASSFTGSGETQYF
TRBV12-5,many,.,TRBJ1-5,TGTGCTAGTGCCTTAAGACAGGCGGAAAATCAGCCCCAGCATTTT,CASALRQAENQPQHF
TRBV29-1,.,.,TRBJ1-2,TGCAGCGTTGATGAGAGGCCTCTAGACTATGGCTACACCTTC,CSVDERPLDYGYTF
TRBV7-3,once,.,TRBJ2-3,TGTGCCAGCAGTTACCGCGGCAGGGGATACACAGATACGCAGTATTTT,CASSYRGRGYTDTQYF
TRBV20-1,.,.,TRBJ2-7,TGCAGTGCTTTTACAGGGACCTACGAGCAGTACTTC,CSAFTGTYEQYF
TRBV10-3,few,TRBD2,TRBJ2-3,TGTGCCATCAGTGATTTGGGACTAGCGGGAGGGACAGATACGCAGTATTTT,CAISDLGLAGGTDTQYF
TRBV5-1,many,.,TRBJ2-4,TGCGCCAGCAGCGTAGTGTCAGGAAGCGGAAACATTCAGTACTTC,CASSVVSGSGNIQYF
TRBV20-1,many,.,TRBJ1-1,TGCAGTGCTAGAGGCCCCACGAACACTGAAGCTTTCTTT,CSARGPTNTEAFF
TRBV7-9,many,TRBD2,TRBJ2-3,TGTGCCAGCCCTAGGCCCGGCGGGGGAGTCACAGATACGCAGTATTTT,CASPRPGGGVTDTQYF
TRBV6-2/TRBV6-3,few,TRBD2,TRBJ2-3,TGTGCCAGCAGTTACTTATCAGATCAGGGACTAGCGGGCACAGATACGCAGTATTTT,CASSYLSDQGLAGTDTQYF
TRBV20-1,many,TRBD2,TRBJ2-1,TGCAGTGCTAGAGTTGCGGGGGGCAATGAGCAGTTCTTC,CSARVAGGNEQFF
TRBV2,.,TRBD1,TRBJ1-5,TGTGCTAGACGCCAAACAGGGGGTGTTCAGCCCCAGCATTTT,CARRQTGGVQPQHF
TRBV24-1,.,.,TRBJ1-5,TGTGCCACCAGTCGAGGAGAAAAGCCCCAGCATTTT,CATSRGEKPQHF
TRBV20-1,.,.,TRBJ1-5,TGCAGTGCTAGAGATGGAGTTCAGCCCCAGCATTTT,CSARDGVQPQHF
TRBV24-1,.,.,TRBJ2-1,TGTGCCACCAGTGATCCAAGACCGGGGAATGAGCAGTTCTTC,CATSDPRPGNEQFF
TRBV6-5,many,TRBD2,TRBJ2-7,TGTGCCAGCAGTTACTCGGGTAGCGGGGTATACGAGCAGTACTTC,CASSYSGSGVYEQYF
TRBV9,.,.,TRBJ2-5,TGTGCCAGCAGCGTAGAATGGGGGGCCGGTTACTGTTATGCCCGCTCAGAGACCCAGTACTTC,CASSVEWGAGYCYARSETQYF
TRBV11-1,.,TRBD1,TRBJ1-2,TGTGCCAGCAGCTCCACCAGCACAGGGGAGCACTATGGCTACACCTTC,CASSSTSTGEHYGYTF